These T cell receptor beta chains were read from a single sample in a study of response to subunit inactivated influenza vaccine. MiXCR was run by TCRdb on the RT-PCR reads, yielding one entry per CDR3 protein. The sample shows almost 600,000 distinct CDR3 sequences, about 15% of them seen only once. Specimen: PBMCs from blood, collected about 13 days after vaccination. These receptors were collected from a man aged 45-60 years who received an inactivated influenza vaccine. Each CDR3 is given with its conserved first and last residue. The order of the fields is J gene, clone size, V gene, D gene, CDR3 protein, CDR3 DNA. The D gene is left open where the match is weak. Not all rows give a size; the values are once, few, many and, for expanded clones, a class.

J gene: TRBJ2-7
clone size: NA
V gene: TRBV7-8
D gene: NA
CDR3 protein: CASSLEESRSYEQYF
CDR3 DNA: TGTGCCAGCAGCTTAGAGGAATCTAGGTCCTACGAGCAGTACTTC

J gene: TRBJ2-7
clone size: few
V gene: TRBV6-1
D gene: NA
CDR3 protein: CASKRGFYEQYF
CDR3 DNA: TGTGCCAGCAAAAGGGGGTTCTACGAGCAGTACTTC

J gene: TRBJ1-1
clone size: few
V gene: TRBV5-1
D gene: NA
CDR3 protein: CASSLETAGTEAFF
CDR3 DNA: TGCGCCAGCAGCTTGGAAACCGCGGGGACTGAAGCTTTCTTT

J gene: TRBJ1-6
clone size: NA
V gene: TRBV11-2
D gene: TRBD1
CDR3 protein: CASSLGTGGHSPLHF
CDR3 DNA: TGTGCCAGCAGCTTAGGGACAGGGGGCCATTCACCCCTCCACTTT

J gene: TRBJ2-2
clone size: NA
V gene: TRBV6-5
D gene: TRBD1
CDR3 protein: CASSYSQGADTGELFF
CDR3 DNA: TGTGCCAGCAGTTACTCACAGGGGGCGGACACCGGGGAGCTGTTTTTT

J gene: TRBJ1-1
clone size: many
V gene: TRBV6-2/TRBV6-3
D gene: NA
CDR3 protein: CASSTVNTEAFF
CDR3 DNA: TGTGCCAGCAGTACCGTGAACACTGAAGCTTTCTTT

J gene: TRBJ1-1
clone size: NA
V gene: TRBV7-9
D gene: NA
CDR3 protein: CASSFGGGANTEAFF
CDR3 DNA: TGTGCCAGCAGTTTCGGTGGTGGGGCGAACACTGAAGCTTTCTTT

J gene: TRBJ1-1
clone size: NA
V gene: TRBV10-3
D gene: TRBD1
CDR3 protein: CAISEGKQGAVITEAFF
CDR3 DNA: TGTGCCATCAGTGAGGGAAAACAGGGGGCGGTGATCACTGAAGCTTTCTTT

J gene: TRBJ2-3
clone size: many
V gene: TRBV7-9
D gene: NA
CDR3 protein: CASSLAGHTDTQYF
CDR3 DNA: TGTGCCAGCAGCTTAGCGGGGCACACAGATACGCAGTATTTT

J gene: TRBJ1-1
clone size: few
V gene: TRBV7-2
D gene: NA
CDR3 protein: CASSQQGMNTEAFF
CDR3 DNA: TGTGCCAGCAGCCAGCAGGGGATGAACACTGAAGCTTTCTTT

J gene: TRBJ2-1
clone size: few
V gene: TRBV7-9
D gene: NA
CDR3 protein: CASSQDRGEQFF
CDR3 DNA: TGTGCCAGCAGCCAGGATAGGGGTGAGCAGTTCTTC

J gene: TRBJ2-5
clone size: few
V gene: TRBV7-9
D gene: NA
CDR3 protein: CASSLGRSRGREETQYF
CDR3 DNA: TGTGCCAGCAGCTTAGGACGGTCCAGGGGCCGCGAAGAGACCCAGTACTTC

J gene: TRBJ2-1
clone size: few
V gene: TRBV7-6
D gene: NA
CDR3 protein: CASSQGVFGLYNEQFF
CDR3 DNA: TGTGCCAGCAGCCAAGGGGTTTTCGGGTTATACAATGAGCAGTTCTTC

J gene: TRBJ2-7
clone size: NA
V gene: TRBV3-1
D gene: TRBD1
CDR3 protein: CASSQQGANYEQYF
CDR3 DNA: TGTGCCAGCAGCCAACAGGGGGCTAACTACGAGCAGTACTTC

J gene: TRBJ2-1
clone size: few
V gene: TRBV12-3/TRBV12-4
D gene: TRBD2
CDR3 protein: CASNKGTSNEQFF
CDR3 DNA: TGTGCCTCCAACAAAGGGACTAGCAATGAGCAGTTCTTC

J gene: TRBJ2-1
clone size: many
V gene: TRBV11-2
D gene: TRBD2
CDR3 protein: CASSLGSWGGQFF
CDR3 DNA: TGTGCCAGCAGCTTAGGTTCCTGGGGGGGGCAGTTCTTC

J gene: TRBJ2-2
clone size: few
V gene: TRBV28
D gene: NA
CDR3 protein: CASSFRSALNTGELFF
CDR3 DNA: TGTGCCAGCAGTTTCCGTTCCGCACTAAACACCGGGGAGCTGTTTTTT

J gene: TRBJ1-4
clone size: once
V gene: TRBV28
D gene: NA
CDR3 protein: CASSGGESTNEKLFF
CDR3 DNA: TGTGCCAGCAGCGGGGGGGAGTCAACTAATGAAAAACTGTTTTTT

J gene: TRBJ2-6
clone size: NA
V gene: TRBV6-5
D gene: NA
CDR3 protein: CASSLTSAGANVLTF
CDR3 DNA: TGTGCCAGCAGCTTGACTAGTGCTGGGGCCAACGTCCTGACTTTC

J gene: TRBJ2-5
clone size: few
V gene: TRBV3-1
D gene: NA
CDR3 protein: CASSPLEGSGTQYF
CDR3 DNA: TGTGCCAGCAGCCCACTCGAAGGATCAGGGACCCAGTACTTC

J gene: TRBJ2-6
clone size: many
V gene: TRBV12-3/TRBV12-4
D gene: NA
CDR3 protein: CASILGGSGANVLTF
CDR3 DNA: TGTGCCAGCATCTTAGGGGGCTCTGGGGCCAACGTCCTGACTTTC

J gene: TRBJ2-5
clone size: many
V gene: TRBV27
D gene: NA
CDR3 protein: CASSRDRPLIPGETQYF
CDR3 DNA: TGTGCCAGCAGTAGGGACCGCCCCTTGATCCCTGGGGAGACCCAGTACTTC

J gene: TRBJ2-7
clone size: NA
V gene: TRBV28
D gene: NA
CDR3 protein: CASRTGTSASEQYF
CDR3 DNA: TGTGCCAGCAGAACCGGGACATCAGCCTCCGAGCAGTACTTC

J gene: TRBJ2-1
clone size: few
V gene: TRBV11-2
D gene: TRBD2
CDR3 protein: CASSFTGTFREVGNEQFF
CDR3 DNA: TGTGCCAGCAGCTTCACCGGGACTTTCCGGGAGGTGGGCAATGAGCAGTTCTTC

J gene: TRBJ2-7
clone size: NA
V gene: TRBV20-1
D gene: TRBD1
CDR3 protein: CSPLKETGFNEQYF
CDR3 DNA: TGCAGTCCCCTGAAGGAGACAGGGTTTAACGAGCAGTACTTC

J gene: TRBJ1-2
clone size: few
V gene: TRBV6-2/TRBV6-3
D gene: NA
CDR3 protein: CASGDSSHSGYTF
CDR3 DNA: TGTGCCAGCGGCGACAGTTCCCACTCTGGCTACACCTTC

J gene: TRBJ2-7
clone size: few
V gene: TRBV3-1
D gene: NA
CDR3 protein: CASSQRTSLGEQYF
CDR3 DNA: TGTGCCAGCAGCCAGCGGACATCCCTCGGCGAGCAGTACTTC

J gene: TRBJ2-1
clone size: few
V gene: TRBV20-1
D gene: TRBD1
CDR3 protein: CSAFRDRFPNEQFF
CDR3 DNA: TGCAGTGCTTTCCGGGACAGGTTCCCCAATGAGCAGTTCTTC

J gene: TRBJ1-1
clone size: NA
V gene: TRBV7-8
D gene: NA
CDR3 protein: CASSLTLDTEAFF
CDR3 DNA: TGTGCCAGCAGCTTAACCCTCGACACTGAAGCTTTCTTT

J gene: TRBJ2-3
clone size: few
V gene: TRBV24-1
D gene: NA
CDR3 protein: CATSDLTGSTDTQYF
CDR3 DNA: TGTGCCACCAGTGATTTGACAGGGAGCACAGATACGCAGTATTTT

J gene: TRBJ2-3
clone size: NA
V gene: TRBV27
D gene: NA
CDR3 protein: CASNSFMVFSTDTQYF
CDR3 DNA: TGTGCCAGCAACTCATTCATGGTATTTAGCACAGATACGCAGTATTTT

J gene: TRBJ1-2
clone size: few
V gene: TRBV29-1
D gene: TRBD1
CDR3 protein: CSVEDRKSYGYTF
CDR3 DNA: TGCAGCGTTGAGGACAGGAAGTCCTATGGCTACACCTTC

J gene: TRBJ2-3
clone size: few
V gene: TRBV3-1
D gene: TRBD1
CDR3 protein: CASSQGTGPGDTQYF
CDR3 DNA: TGTGCCAGCAGCCAAGGGACAGGCCCCGGGGATACGCAGTATTTT

J gene: TRBJ2-3
clone size: few
V gene: TRBV12-3/TRBV12-4
D gene: NA
CDR3 protein: CASRPQAITDTQYF
CDR3 DNA: TGTGCCAGCAGGCCGCAGGCGATCACAGATACGCAGTATTTT

J gene: TRBJ2-2
clone size: NA
V gene: TRBV7-2
D gene: NA
CDR3 protein: CASSLAGGGVGELFF
CDR3 DNA: TGTGCCAGCAGCTTAGCTGGCGGGGGCGTCGGGGAGCTGTTTTTT

J gene: TRBJ2-1
clone size: NA
V gene: TRBV28
D gene: TRBD2
CDR3 protein: CATAGLAGLKSGNEQFF
CDR3 DNA: TGTGCCACCGCGGGACTAGCGGGCCTAAAATCCGGCAATGAGCAGTTCTTC

J gene: TRBJ2-2
clone size: NA
V gene: TRBV15
D gene: NA
CDR3 protein: CATSRDKGVSGELFF
CDR3 DNA: TGTGCCACCAGCAGAGATAAAGGAGTGTCCGGGGAGCTGTTTTTT

J gene: TRBJ1-1
clone size: NA
V gene: TRBV10-3
D gene: NA
CDR3 protein: CAITQEWGGAEAFF
CDR3 DNA: TGTGCCATCACCCAAGAGTGGGGGGGGGCTGAAGCTTTCTTT

J gene: TRBJ2-5
clone size: NA
V gene: TRBV4-1
D gene: NA
CDR3 protein: CASSLLFKLQETQYF
CDR3 DNA: TGCGCCAGCAGCCTTTTGTTCAAACTACAAGAGACCCAGTACTTC

J gene: TRBJ2-5
clone size: NA
V gene: TRBV7-2
D gene: NA
CDR3 protein: CASSLGGGKKTQYF
CDR3 DNA: TGTGCCAGCAGCTTAGGAGGCGGGAAAAAGACCCAGTACTTC

J gene: TRBJ2-2
clone size: NA
V gene: TRBV27
D gene: NA
CDR3 protein: CASSPRTTSNTGELFF
CDR3 DNA: TGTGCCAGCAGTCCCCGGACTACCTCGAACACCGGGGAGCTGTTTTTT

J gene: TRBJ2-1
clone size: NA
V gene: TRBV18
D gene: TRBD1
CDR3 protein: CASSRGTGTYNEQFF
CDR3 DNA: TGTGCCAGCTCACGCGGGACAGGTACCTACAATGAGCAGTTCTTC

J gene: TRBJ2-7
clone size: few
V gene: TRBV4-3
D gene: NA
CDR3 protein: CASSQDIVRDYEQYF
CDR3 DNA: TGCGCCAGCAGCCAAGATATAGTAAGGGACTACGAGCAGTACTTC

J gene: TRBJ2-4
clone size: few
V gene: TRBV15
D gene: NA
CDR3 protein: CATSRGENIQYF
CDR3 DNA: TGTGCCACCAGCAGAGGGGAAAACATTCAGTACTTC

J gene: TRBJ1-5
clone size: few
V gene: TRBV7-6
D gene: NA
CDR3 protein: CASSLDPRGLDQPQHF
CDR3 DNA: TGTGCCAGCAGCTTAGACCCCCGGGGGCTCGATCAGCCCCAGCATTTT

J gene: TRBJ2-1
clone size: NA
V gene: TRBV3-1
D gene: TRBD1
CDR3 protein: CASSQLDRRNEQFF
CDR3 DNA: TGTGCCAGCAGCCAACTGGACAGGAGGAATGAGCAGTTCTTC

J gene: TRBJ2-1
clone size: few
V gene: TRBV12-3/TRBV12-4
D gene: NA
CDR3 protein: CASRPIGGAEQFF
CDR3 DNA: TGTGCCAGCAGACCGATAGGCGGCGCTGAGCAGTTCTTC

J gene: TRBJ2-7
clone size: NA
V gene: TRBV27
D gene: NA
CDR3 protein: CASSPIGGSSEEQYF
CDR3 DNA: TGTGCCAGCAGCCCCATAGGGGGGTCCTCCGAGGAGCAGTACTTC

J gene: TRBJ2-1
clone size: many
V gene: TRBV27
D gene: TRBD2
CDR3 protein: CASSLTSGGYSYNEQFF
CDR3 DNA: TGTGCCAGCAGTTTAACTAGCGGGGGCTACTCCTACAATGAGCAGTTCTTC

J gene: TRBJ2-3
clone size: NA
V gene: TRBV11-2
D gene: NA
CDR3 protein: CASSLGPGWGTDTQYF
CDR3 DNA: TGTGCCAGCAGCCTAGGACCTGGCTGGGGCACAGATACGCAGTATTTT

J gene: TRBJ2-3
clone size: few
V gene: TRBV4-1
D gene: TRBD1
CDR3 protein: CASSHPGQGLDTQYF
CDR3 DNA: TGCGCCAGCAGCCACCCGGGACAGGGGTTAGATACGCAGTATTTT